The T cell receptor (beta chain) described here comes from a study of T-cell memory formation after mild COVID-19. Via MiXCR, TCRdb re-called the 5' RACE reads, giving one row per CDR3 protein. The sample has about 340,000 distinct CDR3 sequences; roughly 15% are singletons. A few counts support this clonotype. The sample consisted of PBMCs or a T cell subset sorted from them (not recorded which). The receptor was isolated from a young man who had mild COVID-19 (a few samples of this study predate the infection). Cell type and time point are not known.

CDR3 nucleotides: TGTGCCAGCAGTGAAGCCGGCCGGATACAAGAGACCCAGTACTTC. It codes for CASSEAGRIQETQYF. The chain carries TRBV6-1 and TRBJ2-5; D not certain. CDR1 is MNHNS and CDR2 is SASEGT in the germline V gene. CDR3 length: 15 residues. V was trimmed by 0 bases and J by 2 bases, leaving 10 bases between them.